This T cell receptor (beta chain) was captured by sequencing in a study of CD8 T cells in Susac syndrome. Overall study findings and caveats: The study admitted that it had a relatively small number of individuals in its TCR sequencing and HLA analysis.

Sequencing of TCR beta was carried out in blood CD8+ and CD4+ T cells. TEMRA cells were FACS-enriched, and CD8+ and CD4+ T cells were isolated negatively. About this clonotype itself: Its target is unknown.

The germline V and J ends were trimmed by 2 bases and 5 bases, with 14 bases remaining between them. The CDR3 consists of 15 residues. Germline V gene sequence: CDR1 SNHLY, CDR2 FYNNEI. The RNA, 0.5 to 1 ug, was put through reverse transcription using random hexamers. It was immunoSEQ multiplex PCR that amplified TCR beta CDR3 across 54 Vbeta and 13 Jbeta. TCRdb re-called the immunoSEQ multiplex PCR reads with MiXCR, one entry per CDR3 protein. The table includes about 120,000 distinct CDR3 sequences, 85% to 95% detected once. The receptor comes from a human donor with multiple sclerosis. The specimen was CD4+ T cells from PBMCs. This sequence joins TRBV2 and TRBJ2-3, with a tentative D call TRBD2 (6 bases). The CDR3 region is CASSERRGSEDTQYF. The CDR3 DNA is TGTGCCAGCAGTGAACGCCGGGGGAGTGAAGATACGCAGTATTTT. The variable domain in full, with the rest retrieved from reference TRBV2 and TRBJ2-3, is EPEVTQTPSHQVTQMGQEVILRCVPISNHLYFYWYRQILGQKVEFLVSFYNNEISEKSEIFDDQFSVERPDGSNFTLKIRSTKLEDSAMYFCASSERRGSEDTQYFGPGTRLTVL.